This passage covers 26 T cell receptor beta chains from one sample sequenced in a study of cytomegalovirus exposure and HLA in healthy donors. Profiled with immunoSEQ multiplex PCR; TCRdb holds only in-frame clones, not every one. Of about 160,000 clones detected, roughly 89% appear once; the ten largest clones hold over 9%. Sequencing used PBMCs. The receptor source for this set is a woman aged 18-29 years in good health and CMV-seropositive.

CDR3: CASSLQETQYF. In nucleotides, the CDR3 is TGTGCCAGCAGCTTACAGGAGACCCAGTACTTC. The chain links TRBV7-6 to TRBJ2-5; no clear D gene. Trimming removed 2 bases from V and 5 bases from J, with 3 bases in between. The CDR3 consists of 11 residues. Per germline, CDR1 SGHVS and CDR2 FNYEAQ.

The chain couples TRBV19 to TRBJ1-4; a possible D gene is TRBD1 (6 bases). The CDR3 has 14 amino acids. The germline gives CDR1 LNHDA, CDR2 SQIVND (reference sequence). Trimming removed 6 bases at V and 0 bases at J, with 8 bases between. The CDR3 DNA follows: TGTGCCAGTAGACGACAGGCAACTAATGAAAAACTGTTTTTT. It is translated as CASRRQATNEKLFF.

The chain combines TRBV11-2 with TRBJ1-5; the D is unclear. Germline CDR1 reads SGHAT; CDR2 reads FQNNGV. Trimming removed 1 base at V and 7 bases at J, with 14 bases between. This CDR3 spans 15 amino acids. The CDR3 bases are TGTGCCAGCAGCTTAGGCGCGAGGGAAGGCCAGCCCCAGCATTTT. Protein: CASSLGAREGQPQHF.

The V gene is TRBV27, the J gene TRBJ1-5; 9 bases fit TRBD1. Per germline, CDR1 MNHEY and CDR2 SMNVEV (reference sequence). The CDR3 runs to 15 residues. With 6 bases clipped from V and 2 bases from J, the junction kept 5 bases outside the gene matches. The DNA of the CDR3 is TGTGCCAGCAGCCTACAGGGGGCTGGCAATCAGCCCCAGCATTTT. It is translated as CASSLQGAGNQPQHF.

The chain joins TRBV19 to TRBJ1-4; a weak D match, TRBD1 (6 bases). Trimming took 5 bases from V and 7 from J, leaving 20 bases between them. Germline CDR1 reads LNHDA; CDR2 reads SQIVND (reference sequence). The CDR3 is 16 residues long. CDR3 sequence reads: CASSLPGTLIGEKLFF. CDR3 nucleotide sequence: TGTGCCAGTAGTCTACCCGGGACATTGATAGGTGAAAAACTGTTTTTT.

The V and J genes are TRBV4-1 and TRBJ1-5; the D gene is possibly TRBD1 (6 bases). Germline V lookup: CDR1 MGHRA, CDR2 YSYEKL. Trimming left V 6 bases short and J 7 bases short, with 19 bases between. The CDR3 spans 15 residues. This CDR3 reads CASSLLVGASQPQHF. Here the CDR3 DNA reads TGCGCCAGCAGTTTACTCGTGGGGGCCTCACAGCCCCAGCATTTT.

This clone came up once. The rearrangement joins TRBV5-6 to TRBJ1-1, with 10 bases that match TRBD1. V was pared by 4 bases and J by 7 bases, with 7 bases of the junction left unmatched. The length of the CDR3 is 14 residues. Germline CDR1 reads SGHDT; CDR2 reads YYEEEE. CDR3 region: CASSRQGALGEAFF. In nucleotides, the CDR3 is TGTGCCAGCAGCCGACAGGGGGCTTTGGGTGAAGCTTTCTTT.

A single count supports this clone. The chain joins TRBV30 to TRBJ2-3; 12 bases map to TRBD2. This CDR3 contains 18 residues. V shed 2 bases and J 2 bases; nucleotides not matched to a gene: 11. CDR1 and CDR2 from the germline V gene are GTSNPN and SVGIG (reference sequence). The CDR3 here is CAWSTGLAGGLITDTQYF. The DNA for the CDR3 is TGTGCCTGGAGTACAGGGCTAGCGGGAGGGTTAATCACAGATACGCAGTATTTT.

The V gene is TRBV5-1, the J gene TRBJ2-7, with 9 nucleotides matching TRBD2. Trimming cost V 0 bases and J 1 base; bases outside gene matches: 11. Germline V gene lookup returns CDR1 SGHRS and CDR2 YFSETQ. The CDR3 has 18 amino acids. CDR3 sequence reads: CASSLGMLAGITSYEQYF. The CDR3, as DNA: TGCGCCAGCAGCTTGGGGATGCTAGCGGGAATAACTTCCTACGAGCAGTACTTC.

This clone has a single count. The chain is built from TRBV30 and TRBJ2-3; D might be TRBD1 (5 bases). V lost 8 bases and J 0 bases, leaving 12 bases between the germline ends. CDR1 and CDR2 from the germline V gene are GTSNPN and SVGIG (reference sequence). This CDR3 contains 13 residues. The CDR3 bases are TGTGCCAAATCAGGGTCTAGCACAGATACGCAGTATTTT. Its translation is CAKSGSSTDTQYF.

The chain combines TRBV7-9 with TRBJ2-7, with 8 bases lining up with TRBD1. V gave up 1 base and J gave up 3 bases; unmatched junction bases: 2. The CDR3 loop spans 14 amino acids. In germline, CDR1 is SEHNR, CDR2 FQNEAQ (reference sequence). CDR3 nucleotides: TGTGCCAGCAGCTTAGGAGACAGGGGCTACGAGCAGTACTTC. Its translation is CASSLGDRGYEQYF.

The chain links TRBV6-1 to TRBJ2-4, with D unclear. V lost 3 bases to trimming and J lost 0 bases, with 9 bases between them. CDR1 is MNHNS, CDR2 SASEGT, per germline. The CDR3 contains 15 residues. CDR3 DNA sequence: TGTGCCAGCAGTGACCATCGAGTAGCCAAAAACATTCAGTACTTC. As protein: CASSDHRVAKNIQYF.

The V call is TRBV6-5, the J call TRBJ2-1; TRBD2 is a possible D gene (7 bases). The V gene's germline CDR1 is MNHEY and CDR2 SVGAGI. V gave up 3 bases and J gave up 10 bases, with 16 bases separating them. The CDR3 is 14 amino acids. The CDR3 region is CASSYGGTTGEQFF. The CDR3 region has the DNA TGTGCCAGCAGTTATGGCGGGACTACAGGGGAGCAGTTCTTC.

The chain couples TRBV6-6 to TRBJ2-2; 9 bases fit TRBD1. The CDR3 has 16 amino acids. Germline CDR1 reads MNHNY; CDR2 reads SVGAGI (reference sequence). V shed 7 bases and J 1 base; nucleotides not matched to a gene: 7. CDR3 bases: TGTGCCAGCACAAAGGACAGGGGACAGAACACCGGGGAGCTGTTTTTT. It translates to CASTKDRGQNTGELFF.

V usage is TRBV13 and J usage is TRBJ1-1; D is perhaps TRBD1 (6 bases). The CDR3 is made up of 14 amino acids. Germline assignment: CDR1 PRHDT and CDR2 FYEKMQ (reference sequence). Trimming took 3 bases from V and 7 from J, leaving 15 bases between them. The CDR3 sequence: CASSLGHAPSEAFF. The CDR3 DNA is TGTGCCAGCAGCTTGGGACACGCGCCGAGTGAAGCTTTCTTT.

V is TRBV9 and J is TRBJ2-1, with TRBD2 matching over 12 bases. Germline V gene lookup returns CDR1 SGDLS and CDR2 YYNGEE. V trimming: 0 bases; J trimming: 7 bases; junction bases outside the gene matches: 17. This CDR3 has 20 amino acids. CDR3 residues: CASSVATGLGLAGGQNEQFF. The CDR3 region has the DNA TGTGCCAGCAGCGTAGCTACCGGCCTCGGGCTAGCGGGAGGGCAGAATGAGCAGTTCTTC. The full variable domain, rest sourced from reference TRBV9 and TRBJ2-1, is DSGVTQTPKHLITATGQRVTLRCSPRSGDLSVYWYQQSLDQGLQFLIQYYNGEERAKGNILERFSAQQFPDLHSELNLSSLELGDSALYFCASSVATGLGLAGGQNEQFFGPGTRLTVL.

The rearrangement uses TRBV28 and TRBJ1-5; D might be TRBD1 (5 bases). This CDR3 is 16 amino acids long. Germline-derived CDR1 and CDR2 are MDHEN and SYDVKM. Trimming pared 5 bases from V and 7 bases from J, leaving 21 bases between. Here the CDR3 reads CASSAVGGAGRQPQHF. The CDR3 DNA reads TGTGCCAGCAGTGCCGTGGGGGGTGCAGGGAGGCAGCCCCAGCATTTT.

CDR3 loop: CASRDTNQPQHF. CDR3 nucleotides: TGTGCCAGCAGGGACACCAATCAGCCCCAGCATTTT. The rearrangement links TRBV2 to TRBJ1-5, with D tentatively TRBD1 (5 bases). CDR1 SNHLY and CDR2 FYNNEI come from the germline V gene. V lost 6 bases to trimming and J lost 3 bases, with 6 bases between them. CDR3 length equals 12 residues.

The chain combines TRBV19 with TRBJ2-3; tentatively, D is TRBD1 (7 bases). Germline V gene data show CDR1 as LNHDA and CDR2 as SQIVND (reference sequence). The V end lost 3 bases, the J end lost 7 bases, and 20 bases lay between the germline ends. The CDR3 runs 16 residues. The CDR3 region is CASSMSAGTESYTQYF. CDR3 sequence (DNA): TGTGCCAGTAGTATGTCCGCGGGGACAGAGAGTTATACGCAGTATTTT.

The gene calls are TRBV28 and TRBJ1-1; perhaps TRBD1 as D (6 bases). The CDR3 totals 13 residues. V lost 6 bases and J 1 base, leaving 9 bases between the germline ends. Germline values: CDR1 MDHEN, CDR2 SYDVKM. The CDR3 nucleotides read TGTGCCAGCAGCTGGGGACAGAACACTGAAGCTTTCTTT. Translated, it gives CASSWGQNTEAFF.

The chain has TRBV19 and TRBJ2-4, with D tentatively TRBD1 (6 bases). CDR3 length: 14 amino acids. Per the germline V gene, CDR1 is LNHDA and CDR2 is SQIVND (reference sequence). V lost 4 bases and J 10 bases, leaving 17 bases between the germline ends. CDR3 sequence: CASSTIFKDSIQYF. CDR3 nucleotides: TGTGCCAGTAGTACCATCTTTAAGGACAGTATTCAGTACTTC.

V usage is TRBV5-1 and J usage is TRBJ2-7; TRBD2 agrees at 10 bases. The CDR3 covers 15 residues. V trimming: 4 bases; J trimming: 3 bases; junction bases outside the gene matches: 7. Germline V gene lookup returns CDR1 SGHRS and CDR2 YFSETQ. The CDR3, as DNA: TGCGCCAGCAGCCCGAGGACTAGCGGTAACTACGAGCAGTACTTC. The encoded protein is CASSPRTSGNYEQYF.

The chain is built from TRBV10-3 and TRBJ1-2; D remains unclear. The CDR3 runs to 13 residues. V was pared by 3 bases and J by 6 bases, with 11 bases between. Per germline, CDR1 ENHRY and CDR2 SYGVKD. CDR3 sequence (DNA): TGTGCCATCAGTGATCGAGAGTTCAATGGCTACACCTTC. Translated, it gives CAISDREFNGYTF.

The chain combines TRBV11-2 with TRBJ1-1; D perhaps matches TRBD1 (6 bases). The germline gives CDR1 SGHAT, CDR2 FQNNGV. Trimming removed 6 bases at V and 1 base at J, with 15 bases between. The CDR3 spans 15 residues. CDR3 loop: CASSPQGTSNTEAFF. In DNA form, the CDR3 reads TGTGCCAGCAGTCCACAGGGAACCTCGAACACTGAAGCTTTCTTT.

This clone was recorded many times. The V call is TRBV2, the J call TRBJ2-5, with 7 positions matching TRBD1. The trim removed 8 bases at V and 1 base at J, leaving 1 base unmatched. Germline CDR1 reads SNHLY; CDR2 reads FYNNEI. The CDR3 spans 12 residues. The CDR3 DNA sequence: TGTGCCAGCCAGGGGGTCCAAGAGACCCAGTACTTC. It encodes CASQGVQETQYF.

The chain uses TRBV9 and TRBJ2-7; tentative D call: TRBD1 (6 bases). Germline V gene sequence: CDR1 SGDLS, CDR2 YYNGEE. Trimming took 0 bases from V and 0 from J, leaving 7 bases between them. This CDR3 comprises 14 residues. The CDR3 sequence: CASSVEGHSYEQYF. CDR3 nucleotides: TGTGCCAGCAGCGTAGAGGGACACTCCTACGAGCAGTACTTC.